The 4 T cell receptor beta chains reported below all come from one sample, sequenced in a study of blood T cell repertoires in COVID-19. The protocol was immunoSEQ multiplex PCR, while the TCRdb copy is restricted to in-frame clones and leaves out a portion. The table lists 130,000 to 150,000 clones, approximately 81% of them singletons. Source material: peripheral blood. The origin of the receptors is a human donor in a cohort sampled during active COVID-19.

V usage is TRBV4-3 and J usage is TRBJ1-2; D unresolved. This CDR3 contains 13 residues. Trimming removed 4 bases from V and 3 bases from J, with 9 bases in between. Germline-derived CDR1 and CDR2 are LGHNA and YSLEER. The CDR3 spells CASSPEAHYGYTF. The CDR3 region has the DNA TGCGCCAGCAGCCCGGAGGCGCACTATGGCTACACCTTC.

V usage is TRBV28 and J usage is TRBJ1-2, with D unclear. In germline, CDR1 is MDHEN, CDR2 SYDVKM. This CDR3 contains 12 residues. The V and J ends lost 4 bases and 8 bases respectively, with 11 bases between them. The CDR3 spells CASSSNPGGYTF. For the CDR3, the DNA is TGTGCCAGCAGTTCAAACCCGGGAGGCTACACCTTC.

This sequence joins TRBV7-8 and TRBJ2-2; D is uncertain. This CDR3 is built from 12 residues. Germline V gives CDR1 SGHVS, CDR2 FQNEAQ. Between the trimmed V and J ends, which lost 5 bases and 7 bases, there was a span of 8 bases. The CDR3 loop reads CASSPRIGELFF. DNA of the CDR3: TGTGCCAGCAGCCCTAGGATCGGGGAGCTGTTTTTT.

The chain couples TRBV30 to TRBJ2-7; the D is unclear. Germline CDR1 reads GTSNPN; CDR2 reads SVGIG (reference sequence). V lost 4 bases and J lost 3, with 7 bases in between. The CDR3 contains 11 residues. CDR3 region: CAWTNIYEQYF. As DNA, the CDR3 is TGTGCCTGGACCAACATCTACGAGCAGTACTTC.